This TCR beta chain is from a study of persistence of HIV-infected CD4 T cells. Notes on this clone: The antigen is not known.

CDR1 and CDR2 (germline): SGHNT, YYREEE (reference sequence). Between the trimmed V and J ends, which lost 3 bases and 1 base, there was a span of 10 bases. The CDR3 extends over 14 amino acids. This was the immunoSEQ version 4 assay in survey mode. Measured with immunoSEQ multiplex PCR; TCRdb has only the in-frame clones, and not every one. The sample yields tens of thousands of clones, 88% seen once. Nonspecific anti-CD3/anti-CD28 bead stimulation represents the broad CD4+ T cell repertoire. Sorting selected CD4+ T cells upregulating both CD40 ligand and CD69. This specimen was CD4+ T cells sorted from PBMCs after approximately 20-hour stimulation, taken from a patient who received antiretroviral therapy. The source of this sequence is an adult woman with HIV who was CMV-seropositive. The chain recombines TRBV5-4 with TRBJ1-1; D not certain. Written as DNA, the CDR3 is TGTGCCAGCAGCTGGGAGGAGTCGAACACTGAAGCTTTCTTT. Amino acids: CASSWEESNTEAFF.